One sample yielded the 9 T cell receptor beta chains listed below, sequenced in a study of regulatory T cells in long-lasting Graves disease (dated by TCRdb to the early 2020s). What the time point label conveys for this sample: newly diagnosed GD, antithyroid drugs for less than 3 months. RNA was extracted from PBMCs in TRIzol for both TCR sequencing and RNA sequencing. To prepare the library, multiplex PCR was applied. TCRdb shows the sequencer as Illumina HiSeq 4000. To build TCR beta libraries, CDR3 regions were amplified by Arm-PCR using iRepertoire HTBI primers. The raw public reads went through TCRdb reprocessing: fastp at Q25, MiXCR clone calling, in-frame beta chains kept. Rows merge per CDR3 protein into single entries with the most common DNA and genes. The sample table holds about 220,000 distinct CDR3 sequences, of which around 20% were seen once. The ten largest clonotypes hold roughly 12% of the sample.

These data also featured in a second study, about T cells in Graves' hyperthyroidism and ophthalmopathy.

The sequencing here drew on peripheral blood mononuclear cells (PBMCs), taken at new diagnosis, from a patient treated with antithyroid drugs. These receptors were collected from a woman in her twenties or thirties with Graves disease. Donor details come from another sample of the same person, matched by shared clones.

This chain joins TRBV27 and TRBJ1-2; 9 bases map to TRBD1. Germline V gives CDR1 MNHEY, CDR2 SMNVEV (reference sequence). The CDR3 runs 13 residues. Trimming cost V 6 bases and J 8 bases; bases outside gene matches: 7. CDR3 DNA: TGTGCCAGCAGATTAGCCGGGACAGGGGGCTACACCTTC. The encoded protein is CASRLAGTGGYTF.

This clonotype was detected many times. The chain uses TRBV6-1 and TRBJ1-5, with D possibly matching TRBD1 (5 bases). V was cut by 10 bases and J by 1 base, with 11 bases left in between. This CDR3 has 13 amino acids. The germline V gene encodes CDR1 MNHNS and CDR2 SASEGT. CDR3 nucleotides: TGTGCCACCAGGGCTGGGAGCAATCAGCCCCAGCATTTT. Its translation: CATRAGSNQPQHF.

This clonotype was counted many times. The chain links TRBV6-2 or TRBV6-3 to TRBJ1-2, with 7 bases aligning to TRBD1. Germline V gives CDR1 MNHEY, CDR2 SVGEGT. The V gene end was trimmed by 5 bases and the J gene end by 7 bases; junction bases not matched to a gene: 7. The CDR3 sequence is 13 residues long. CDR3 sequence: CASSERGPIGYTF. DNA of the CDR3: TGTGCCAGCAGTGAAAGGGGGCCGATTGGCTACACCTTC.

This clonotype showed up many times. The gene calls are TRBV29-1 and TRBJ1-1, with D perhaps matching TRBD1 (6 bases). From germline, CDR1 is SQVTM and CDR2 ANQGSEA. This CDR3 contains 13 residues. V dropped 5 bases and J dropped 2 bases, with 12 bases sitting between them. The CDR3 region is CSVLDRKNTEAFF. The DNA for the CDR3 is TGCAGCGTTCTTGACAGGAAAAACACTGAAGCTTTCTTT.

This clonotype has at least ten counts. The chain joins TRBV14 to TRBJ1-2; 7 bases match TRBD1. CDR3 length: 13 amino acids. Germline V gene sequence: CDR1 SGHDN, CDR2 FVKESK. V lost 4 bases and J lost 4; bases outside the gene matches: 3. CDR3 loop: CASSRGQTYGYTF. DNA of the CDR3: TGTGCCAGCAGCCGGGGACAGACCTATGGCTACACCTTC.

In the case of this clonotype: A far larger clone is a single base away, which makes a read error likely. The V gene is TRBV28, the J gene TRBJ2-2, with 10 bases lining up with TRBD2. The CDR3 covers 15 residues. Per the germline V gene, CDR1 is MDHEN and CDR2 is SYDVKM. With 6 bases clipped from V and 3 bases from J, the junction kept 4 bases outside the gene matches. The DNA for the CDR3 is TGTGCCAGCAGCAGGACTAGCGGTGACACCGGGGAGCTGTTTTTT. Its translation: CASSRTSGDTGELFF.

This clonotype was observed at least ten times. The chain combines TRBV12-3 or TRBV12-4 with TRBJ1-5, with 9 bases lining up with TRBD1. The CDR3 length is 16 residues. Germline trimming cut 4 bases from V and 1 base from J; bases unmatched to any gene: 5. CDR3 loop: CASSSTGGRSNQPQHF. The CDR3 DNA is TGTGCCAGCAGTTCGACAGGGGGTAGAAGCAATCAGCCCCAGCATTTT.

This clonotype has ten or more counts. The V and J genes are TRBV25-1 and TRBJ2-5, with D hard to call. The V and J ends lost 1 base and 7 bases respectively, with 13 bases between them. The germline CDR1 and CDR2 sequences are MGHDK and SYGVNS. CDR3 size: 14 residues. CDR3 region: CASSELSSIGTQYF. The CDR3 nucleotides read TGTGCCAGCAGTGAATTAAGTAGTATCGGGACCCAGTACTTC.

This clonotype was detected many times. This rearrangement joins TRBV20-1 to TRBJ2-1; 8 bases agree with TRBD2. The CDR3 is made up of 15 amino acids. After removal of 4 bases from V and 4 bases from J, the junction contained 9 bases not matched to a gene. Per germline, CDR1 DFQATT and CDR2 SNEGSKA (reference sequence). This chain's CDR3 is CSATTRTSWYNEQFF. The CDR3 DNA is TGCAGTGCTACGACCCGGACTAGCTGGTACAATGAGCAGTTCTTC.